This T cell receptor beta chain was documented in a study of cytomegalovirus exposure and HLA in healthy donors. Study results and caveats: TCR beta chains numbering some 160 were designated cytomegalovirus-associated.

Both 60 Vbeta primers and 13 Jbeta primers went into the PCR. Clones were read by immunoSEQ multiplex PCR, and TCRdb kept only the in-frame ones, dropping some. The table records fewer than 200,000 clones, around 83% of them present only once. The germline CDR1 and CDR2 sequences are GTSNPN and SVGIG (reference sequence). The CDR3 has 11 amino acids. V lost 4 bases to trimming and J lost 3 bases, with 7 bases between them. For this clone: Antigen specificity is unknown.

This receptor was obtained from a man aged 50-60 years in good health and CMV-seronegative. The rearrangement links TRBV30 to TRBJ2-7; no reliable D call. Sequenced: PBMCs. DNA for the CDR3: TGTGCCTGGAAACACAGCTACGAGCAGTACTTC. Translating it yields CAWKHSYEQYF.